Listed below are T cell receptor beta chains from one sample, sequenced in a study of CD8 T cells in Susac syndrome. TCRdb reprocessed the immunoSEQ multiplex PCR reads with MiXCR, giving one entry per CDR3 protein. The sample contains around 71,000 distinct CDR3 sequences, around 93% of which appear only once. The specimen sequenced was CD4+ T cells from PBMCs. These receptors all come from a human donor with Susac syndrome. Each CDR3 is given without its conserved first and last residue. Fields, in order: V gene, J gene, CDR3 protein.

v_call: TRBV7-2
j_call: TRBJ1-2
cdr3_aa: ASRLNSASSGYGYT

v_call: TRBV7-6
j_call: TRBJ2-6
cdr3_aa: ASSPRSGANVLT

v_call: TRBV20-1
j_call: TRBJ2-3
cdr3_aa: SARDSGGADTQY

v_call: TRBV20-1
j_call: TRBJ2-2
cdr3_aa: SASVGSGGELF

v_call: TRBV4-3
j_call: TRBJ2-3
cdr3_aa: ASSQEASGGWTDTQY

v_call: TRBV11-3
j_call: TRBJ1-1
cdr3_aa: ASSQRRTEAF

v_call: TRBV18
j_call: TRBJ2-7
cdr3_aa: ASSRDRGRGGSEQY

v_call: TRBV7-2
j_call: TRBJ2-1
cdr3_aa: ASSLYLEQF

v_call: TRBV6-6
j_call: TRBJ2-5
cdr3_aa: ASSGSQETQY

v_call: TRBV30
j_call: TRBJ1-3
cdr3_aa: AWRPGEDTIY

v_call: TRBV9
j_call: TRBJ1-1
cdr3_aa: ASSDDVDTEAF

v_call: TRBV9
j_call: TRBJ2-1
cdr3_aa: ASSVIGDGPYNEQF

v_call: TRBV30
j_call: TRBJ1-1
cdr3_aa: AWSRGHEAF

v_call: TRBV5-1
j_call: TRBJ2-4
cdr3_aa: ASSLIRRSDENIQY

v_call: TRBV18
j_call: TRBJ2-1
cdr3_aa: ASSSDRGSYNEQF

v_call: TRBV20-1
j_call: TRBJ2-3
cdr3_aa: SAKTQPSTDTQY

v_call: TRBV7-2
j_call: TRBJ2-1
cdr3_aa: ASSYGLAGEQF

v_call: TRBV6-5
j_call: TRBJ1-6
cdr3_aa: ASSSGSYNSPLH

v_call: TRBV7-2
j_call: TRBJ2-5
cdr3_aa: ASSLGTREETQY

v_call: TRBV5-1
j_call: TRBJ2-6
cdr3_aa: ASSYSSGANVLT

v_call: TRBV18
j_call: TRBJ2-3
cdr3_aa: ASSRDGGTITDTQY

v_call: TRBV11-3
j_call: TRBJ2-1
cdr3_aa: ASRTGDEQF

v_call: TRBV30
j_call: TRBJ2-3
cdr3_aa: AWSSERGGSTDTQY

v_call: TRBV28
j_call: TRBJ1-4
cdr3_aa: ASSVGGVLNEKLF

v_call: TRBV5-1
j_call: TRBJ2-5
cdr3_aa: ASSPTQGARETQY

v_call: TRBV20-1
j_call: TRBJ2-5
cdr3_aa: TARRLQETQY

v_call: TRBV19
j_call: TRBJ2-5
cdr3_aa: ASSDPSETQY

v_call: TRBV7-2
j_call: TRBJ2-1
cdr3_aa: ASSLAYAGSSYNEQF

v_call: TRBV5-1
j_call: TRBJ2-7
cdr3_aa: ASRRDSSYEQY

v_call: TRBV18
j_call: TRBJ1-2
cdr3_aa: ASSPSLTGDYGYT

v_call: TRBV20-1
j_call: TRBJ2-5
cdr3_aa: SARGFGNREETQY

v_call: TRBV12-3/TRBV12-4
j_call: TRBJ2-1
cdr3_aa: ASSLWLAGGLLVNEQF

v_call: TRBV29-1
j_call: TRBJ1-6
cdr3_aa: SVRGDSLNSPLH

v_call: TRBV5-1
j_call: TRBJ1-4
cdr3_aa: ASSHRDSSNEKLF

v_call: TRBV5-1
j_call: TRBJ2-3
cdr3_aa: ASGRDRAGTDTQY

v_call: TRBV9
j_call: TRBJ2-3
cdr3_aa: ASSVGGGKDTQY

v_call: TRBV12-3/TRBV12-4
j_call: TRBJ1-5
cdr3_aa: ASSDGNQPQH

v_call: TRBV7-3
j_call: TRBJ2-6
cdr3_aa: ASSFGRNSGANVLT

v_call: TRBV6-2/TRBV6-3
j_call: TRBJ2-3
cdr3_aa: ASSYSSERSPTDTQY

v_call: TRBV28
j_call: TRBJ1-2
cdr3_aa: ASSSQGARNGYT

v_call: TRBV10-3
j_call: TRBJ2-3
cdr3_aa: AISEMGNLGTDTQY

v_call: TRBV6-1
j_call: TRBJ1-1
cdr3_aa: ASSKFIMGVKDTEAF

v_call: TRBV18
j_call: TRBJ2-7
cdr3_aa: ASSRTENYEQY

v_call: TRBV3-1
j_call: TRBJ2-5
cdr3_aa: ASSHRGSGETQY

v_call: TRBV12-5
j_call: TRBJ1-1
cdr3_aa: ASGTGGEAF

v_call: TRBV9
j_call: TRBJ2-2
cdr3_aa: ASSLRPNTGELF

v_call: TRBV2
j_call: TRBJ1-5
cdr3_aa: ASSVPFPREGNQPQH

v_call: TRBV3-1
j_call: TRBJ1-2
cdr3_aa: ASSQDGQGYGYT

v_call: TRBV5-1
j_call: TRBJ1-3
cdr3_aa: ASSAGPGNTIY

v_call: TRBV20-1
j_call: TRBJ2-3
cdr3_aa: SATQVTTTDTQY

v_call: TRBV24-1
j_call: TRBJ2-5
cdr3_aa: ATSESSLETQY